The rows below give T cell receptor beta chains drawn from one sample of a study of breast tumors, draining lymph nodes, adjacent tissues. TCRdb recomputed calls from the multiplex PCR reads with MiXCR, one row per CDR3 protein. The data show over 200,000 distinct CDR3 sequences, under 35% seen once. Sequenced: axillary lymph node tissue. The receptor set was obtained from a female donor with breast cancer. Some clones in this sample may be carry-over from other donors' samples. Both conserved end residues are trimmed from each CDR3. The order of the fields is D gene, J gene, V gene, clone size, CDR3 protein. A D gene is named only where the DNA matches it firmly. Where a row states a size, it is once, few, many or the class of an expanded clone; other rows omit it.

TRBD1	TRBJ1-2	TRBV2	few	ASSPTGGVYGYT
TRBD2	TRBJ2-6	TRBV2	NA	ASSDRGSSGVNVLT
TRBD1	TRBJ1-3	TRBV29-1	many	SVGDRSSGNTIY
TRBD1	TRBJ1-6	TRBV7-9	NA	ASSPSGQGAVNSPLH
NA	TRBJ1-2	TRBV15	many	ATSRDRRDWGYGYT
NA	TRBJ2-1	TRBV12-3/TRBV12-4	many	ASSLGIIFKEV
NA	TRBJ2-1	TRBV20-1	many	SANPTSRRDEQF
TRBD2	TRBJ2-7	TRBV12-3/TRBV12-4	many	ASSLGTSSYEQY
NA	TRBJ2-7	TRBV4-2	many	ASSQGPPGQGPHEQY
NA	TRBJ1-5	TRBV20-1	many	SAIRGVGSNQPQH
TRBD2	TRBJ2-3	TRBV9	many	ASSLRGSGGLQY
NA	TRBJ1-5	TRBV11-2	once	ASSLAGSMDNQPQH
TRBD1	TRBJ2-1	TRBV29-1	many	SATGTGTYNEQF
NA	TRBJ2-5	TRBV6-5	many	ASMYGEGETQY
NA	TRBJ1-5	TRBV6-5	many	ASSYSEIQPQH
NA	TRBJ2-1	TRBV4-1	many	ASSQQYWAEQF
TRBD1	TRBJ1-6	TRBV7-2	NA	ASSLAGGSSPLH
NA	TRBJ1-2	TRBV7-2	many	ASSSSPGDYYGYP
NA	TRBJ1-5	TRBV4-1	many	ASSGRALNQPQH
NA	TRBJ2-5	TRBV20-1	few	SAGTGLRKATQY